The 2 T cell receptor beta chains below all came from one sample that was sequenced in a study of cytomegalovirus exposure and HLA in healthy donors. PCR primers comprised 60 Vbeta and 13 Jbeta primers. The protocol was immunoSEQ multiplex PCR, while the TCRdb copy is restricted to in-frame clones and leaves out a portion. The data hold about 98,000 clones, with more than 60% observed a single time. Sample: PBMCs. The origin of the receptors is a man in his fifties or sixties in good health and CMV-seronegative.

The chain carries TRBV10-3 and TRBJ2-3, with a weak D call TRBD1 (6 bases). This CDR3 has 11 amino acids. Germline CDR1 ENHRY, CDR2 SYGVKD. V lost 10 bases and J 6 bases, leaving 11 bases between the germline ends. The CDR3 region is CASSQGDTQYF. CDR3 nucleotides: TGTGCCAGCTCGCAGGGGGATACGCAGTATTTT.

The genes are TRBV25-1 and TRBJ1-2; no clear D gene. The CDR3 length is 15 residues. Germline assignment: CDR1 MGHDK and CDR2 SYGVNS. The germline V and J ends were trimmed by 1 base and 4 bases, with 13 bases remaining between them. CDR3 amino acids: CASSESGWELYGYTF. Written as DNA, the CDR3 is TGTGCCAGCAGTGAATCTGGGTGGGAGCTCTATGGCTACACCTTC.